This TCR beta chain emerged from a study of blood T cell repertoires in COVID-19. Study in general: From T cells, B-cell-depleted T cells, or PBMCs came the material, which was cDNA or gDNA.

The germline CDR1 and CDR2 sequences are SGHVS and FNYEAQ. This CDR3 is built from 16 residues. V dropped 5 bases and J dropped 8 bases, with 19 bases sitting between them. Libraries were prepared by immunoSEQ multiplex PCR; TCRdb keeps only in-frame clonotypes and omits some of them. Of just over 75,000 clones in the sample, approximately 90% were seen once. The sequenced material came from peripheral blood. The genes are TRBV7-6 and TRBJ1-6; D remains unclear. This receptor was identified in a woman aged 80 or older with active or convalescent COVID-19. The CDR3 is CASSTQSRGSDSPLHF. CDR3 DNA: TGTGCCAGCAGCACCCAATCAAGAGGAAGCGATTCACCCCTCCACTTT. Full variable domain (rest looked up from reference TRBV7-6 and TRBJ1-6): GAGVSQSPRYKVTKRGQDVALRCDPISGHVSLYWYRQALGQGPEFLTYFNYEAQQDKSGLPNDRFSAERPEGSISTLTIQRTEQRDSAMYRCASSTQSRGSDSPLHFGNGTRLTVT.